This T cell receptor (beta chain) was recorded in a study of control samples from healthy donors and cancer patients. V dropped 5 bases and J dropped 3 bases, with 15 bases sitting between them. Germline values: CDR1 SGHTS, CDR2 YDEGEE. This CDR3 is built from 14 residues. Generated by immunoSEQ multiplex PCR, the TCRdb table keeps only in-frame clones and is missing some. The repertoire holds roughly 130,000 clones, with about 93% as singletons. This receptor was taken from a man aged 45-65 years with head and neck cancer. V and J are TRBV5-8 and TRBJ2-7, with D maybe TRBD1 (5 bases). The sample taken for sequencing was PBMCs. CDR3 sequence: CASRFQGLDYEQYF. The CDR3 DNA sequence: TGTGCCAGCAGATTTCAGGGTCTGGACTACGAGCAGTACTTC.